This TCR beta chain derives from a study of blood T cells in healthy people across ages. The donors, aged roughly 6 to 90, were healthy Caucasians from Russia. The sample, approximately 10 milliliters of peripheral blood, was drawn from each donor. PBMCs were isolated at a quantity of at least 7 million per sample. This clonotype was counted ten times or more. Together with a sample-barcoded 5' primer, a J-beta primer mix was included in a second PCR lasting about 7 to 12 cycles. Each TCR beta cDNA got a 12-nucleotide random molecular identifier. TCRdb independently ran MiXCR on the 5' RACE reads; one entry per CDR3 protein. The repertoire holds hundreds of thousands of distinct CDR3 sequences, with more than 45% as singletons. This sequence was found in an elderly woman in good health. The sample comprised blood.

The CDR3 DNA sequence: TGCAGCGTTGAAAGGGGCGGGGCGGTCTTCGAGGGTTTGCAGTTCTTC. Encoded protein: CSVERGGAVFEGLQFF. This chain joins TRBV29-1 and TRBJ2-1; TRBD2 might be the D (6 bases). The V end was cut by 2 bases, the J end by 12 bases, with 26 bases between. The CDR3 is 16 residues long. The germline V gene has CDR1 SQVTM and CDR2 ANQGSEA.